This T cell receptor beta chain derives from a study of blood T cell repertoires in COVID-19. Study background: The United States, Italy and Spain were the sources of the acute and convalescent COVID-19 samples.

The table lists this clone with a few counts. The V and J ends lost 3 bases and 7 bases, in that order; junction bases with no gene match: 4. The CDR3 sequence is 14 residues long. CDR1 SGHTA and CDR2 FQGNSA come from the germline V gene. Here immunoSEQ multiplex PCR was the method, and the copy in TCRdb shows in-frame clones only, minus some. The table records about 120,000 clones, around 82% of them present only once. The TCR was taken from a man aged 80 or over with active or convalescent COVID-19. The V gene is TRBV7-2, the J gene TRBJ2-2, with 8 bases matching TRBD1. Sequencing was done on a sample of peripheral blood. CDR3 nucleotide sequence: TGTGCCAGCAGCTTGCAGGGGGCTAACGGGGAGCTGTTTTTT. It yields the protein CASSLQGANGELFF.